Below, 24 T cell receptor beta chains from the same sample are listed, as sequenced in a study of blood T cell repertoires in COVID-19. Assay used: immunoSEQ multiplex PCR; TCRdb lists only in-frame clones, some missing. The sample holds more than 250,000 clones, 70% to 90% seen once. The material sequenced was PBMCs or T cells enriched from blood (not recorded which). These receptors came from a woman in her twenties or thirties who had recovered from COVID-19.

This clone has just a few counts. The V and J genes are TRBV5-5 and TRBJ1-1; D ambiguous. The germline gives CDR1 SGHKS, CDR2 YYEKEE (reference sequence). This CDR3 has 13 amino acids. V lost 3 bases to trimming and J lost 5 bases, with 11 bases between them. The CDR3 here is CASSWDWETEAFF. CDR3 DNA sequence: TGTGCCAGCAGCTGGGATTGGGAGACTGAAGCTTTCTTT.

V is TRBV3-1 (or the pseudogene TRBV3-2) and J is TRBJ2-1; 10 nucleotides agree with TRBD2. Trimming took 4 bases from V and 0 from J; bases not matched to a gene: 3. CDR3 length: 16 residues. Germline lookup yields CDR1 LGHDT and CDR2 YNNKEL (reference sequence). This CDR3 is CASSLLAGGSYNEQFF. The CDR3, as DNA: TGTGCCAGCAGCCTCTTAGCGGGGGGCTCCTACAATGAGCAGTTCTTC.

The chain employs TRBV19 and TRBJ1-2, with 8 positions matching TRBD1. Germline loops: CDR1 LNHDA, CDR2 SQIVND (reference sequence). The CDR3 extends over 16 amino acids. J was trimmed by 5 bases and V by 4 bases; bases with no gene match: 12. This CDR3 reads CASSTRPGGFWYGYTF. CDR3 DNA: TGTGCCAGTAGTACCCGACCAGGGGGCTTTTGGTATGGCTACACCTTC. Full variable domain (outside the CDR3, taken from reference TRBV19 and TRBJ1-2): DGGITQSPKYLFRKEGQNVTLSCEQNLNHDAMYWYRQDPGQGLRLIYYSQIVNDFQKGDIAEGYSVSREKKESFPLTVTSAQKNPTAFYLCASSTRPGGFWYGYTFGSGTRLTVV.

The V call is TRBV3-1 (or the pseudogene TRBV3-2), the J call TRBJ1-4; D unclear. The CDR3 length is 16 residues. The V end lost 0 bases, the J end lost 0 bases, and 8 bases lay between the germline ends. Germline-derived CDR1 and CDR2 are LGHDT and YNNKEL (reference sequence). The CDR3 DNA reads TGTGCCAGCAGCCAAGATTACAGAACAACTAATGAAAAACTGTTTTTT. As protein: CASSQDYRTTNEKLFF.

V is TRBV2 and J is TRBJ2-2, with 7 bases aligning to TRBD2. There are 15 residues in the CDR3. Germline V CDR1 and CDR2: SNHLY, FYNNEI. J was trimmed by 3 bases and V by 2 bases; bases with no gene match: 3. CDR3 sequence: CASSELAGDTGELFF. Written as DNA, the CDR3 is TGTGCCAGCAGTGAACTGGCGGGGGACACCGGGGAGCTGTTTTTT.

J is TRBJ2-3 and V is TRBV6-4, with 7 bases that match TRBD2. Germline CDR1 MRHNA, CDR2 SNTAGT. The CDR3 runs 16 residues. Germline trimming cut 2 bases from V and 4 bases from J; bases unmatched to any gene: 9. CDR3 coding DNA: TGTGCCAGCAGTGACGGGGGGGGAAACGGTCCAGATACGCAGTATTTT. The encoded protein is CASSDGGGNGPDTQYF.

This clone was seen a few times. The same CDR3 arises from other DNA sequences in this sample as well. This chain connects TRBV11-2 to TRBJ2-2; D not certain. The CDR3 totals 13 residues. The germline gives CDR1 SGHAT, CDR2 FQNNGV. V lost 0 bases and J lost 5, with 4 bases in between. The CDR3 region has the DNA TGTGCCAGCAGCTTAGATCTTACCGGGGAGCTGTTTTTT. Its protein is CASSLDLTGELFF.

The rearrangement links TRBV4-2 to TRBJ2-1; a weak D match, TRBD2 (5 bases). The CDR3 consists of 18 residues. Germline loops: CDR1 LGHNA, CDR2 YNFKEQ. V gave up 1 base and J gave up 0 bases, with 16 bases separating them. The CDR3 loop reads CASSQVNRDYYSYNEQFF. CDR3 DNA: TGTGCCAGCAGCCAAGTAAACCGAGACTATTACTCCTACAATGAGCAGTTCTTC.

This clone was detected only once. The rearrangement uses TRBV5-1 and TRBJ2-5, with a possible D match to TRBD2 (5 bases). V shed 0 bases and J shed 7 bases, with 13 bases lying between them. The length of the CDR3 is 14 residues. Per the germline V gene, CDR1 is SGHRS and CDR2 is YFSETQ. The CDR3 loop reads CASSLEAAPGTQYF. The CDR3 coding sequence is TGCGCCAGCAGCTTGGAAGCGGCCCCAGGGACCCAGTACTTC.

This CDR3 reads CASSEAGRVSDYGYTF. CDR3 DNA: TGCGCCAGCAGCGAGGCAGGGAGGGTCTCGGACTATGGCTACACCTTC. The chain links TRBV5-1 to TRBJ1-2; TRBD1 is a possible D gene (5 bases). The CDR3 contains 16 residues. CDR1 and CDR2 from the germline V gene are SGHRS and YFSETQ. Trimming took 4 bases from V and 3 from J, leaving 19 bases between them.

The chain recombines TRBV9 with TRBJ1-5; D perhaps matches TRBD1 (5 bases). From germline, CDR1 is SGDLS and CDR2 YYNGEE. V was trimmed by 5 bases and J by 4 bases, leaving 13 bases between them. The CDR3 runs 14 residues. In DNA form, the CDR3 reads TGTGCCAGCAGTCAAGGGGATACAAATCAGCCCCAGCATTTT. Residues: CASSQGDTNQPQHF.

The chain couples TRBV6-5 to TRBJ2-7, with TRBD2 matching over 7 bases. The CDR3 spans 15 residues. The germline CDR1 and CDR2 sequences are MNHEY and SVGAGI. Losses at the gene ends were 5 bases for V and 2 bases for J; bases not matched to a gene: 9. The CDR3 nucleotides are TGTGCCAGCAGTCCTTTCCTAGCGGAGGCCTACGAGCAGTACTTC. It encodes CASSPFLAEAYEQYF.

The CDR3 loop is CASSSPGGGTGELFF. The DNA for the CDR3 is TGTGCCAGCAGCTCCCCGGGGGGGGGCACCGGGGAGCTGTTTTTT. The chain is built from TRBV6-5 and TRBJ2-2, with TRBD2 matching 8 bases. Germline values: CDR1 MNHEY, CDR2 SVGAGI. V lost 6 bases and J lost 4; bases outside the gene matches: 7. The CDR3 totals 15 residues.

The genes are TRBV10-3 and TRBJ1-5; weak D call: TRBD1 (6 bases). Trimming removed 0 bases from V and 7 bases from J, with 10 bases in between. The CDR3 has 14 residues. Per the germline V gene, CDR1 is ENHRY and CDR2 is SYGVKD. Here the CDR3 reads CAISESGAVQPQHF. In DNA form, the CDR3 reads TGTGCCATCAGTGAGTCGGGGGCGGTCCAGCCCCAGCATTTT.

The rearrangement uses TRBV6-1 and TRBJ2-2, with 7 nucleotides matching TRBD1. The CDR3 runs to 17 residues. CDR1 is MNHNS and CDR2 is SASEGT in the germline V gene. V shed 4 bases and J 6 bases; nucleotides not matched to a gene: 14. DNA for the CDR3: TGTGCCAGCAGTGGCCCCGACAGGGTAGATCTAGCCGGGGAGCTGTTTTTT. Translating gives CASSGPDRVDLAGELFF.

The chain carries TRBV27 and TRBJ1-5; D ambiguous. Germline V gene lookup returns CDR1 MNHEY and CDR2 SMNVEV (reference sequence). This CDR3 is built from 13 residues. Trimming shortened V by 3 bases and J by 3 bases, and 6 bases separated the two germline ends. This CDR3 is CASSLAVNQPQHF. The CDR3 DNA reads TGTGCCAGCAGTTTGGCCGTCAATCAGCCCCAGCATTTT.

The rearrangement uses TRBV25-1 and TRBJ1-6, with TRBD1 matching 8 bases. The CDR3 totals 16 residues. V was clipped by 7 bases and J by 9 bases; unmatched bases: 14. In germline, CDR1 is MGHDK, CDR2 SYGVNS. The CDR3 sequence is CASKAGTQGGTSPLHF. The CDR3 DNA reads TGTGCCAGCAAAGCCGGCACACAGGGGGGTACTTCACCCCTCCACTTT.

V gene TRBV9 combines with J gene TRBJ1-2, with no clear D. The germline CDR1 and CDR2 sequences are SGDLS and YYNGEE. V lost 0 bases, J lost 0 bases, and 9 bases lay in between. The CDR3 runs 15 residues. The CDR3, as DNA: TGTGCCAGCAGCGTAGGTGTAGATACTAACTATGGCTACACCTTC. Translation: CASSVGVDTNYGYTF.

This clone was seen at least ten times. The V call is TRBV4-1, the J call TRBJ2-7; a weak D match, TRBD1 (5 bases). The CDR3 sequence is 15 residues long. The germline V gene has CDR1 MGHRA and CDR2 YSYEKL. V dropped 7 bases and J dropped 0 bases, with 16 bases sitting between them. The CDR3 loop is CASTPRFDSSYEQYF. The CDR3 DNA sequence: TGCGCCAGCACCCCGCGATTTGACAGCTCCTACGAGCAGTACTTC.

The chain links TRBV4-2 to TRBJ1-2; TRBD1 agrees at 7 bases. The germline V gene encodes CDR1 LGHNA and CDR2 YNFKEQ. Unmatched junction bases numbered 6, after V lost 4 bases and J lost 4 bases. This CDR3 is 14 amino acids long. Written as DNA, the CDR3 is TGTGCCAGCAGCCCGGACAGGCAAGCCTATGGCTACACCTTC. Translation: CASSPDRQAYGYTF.

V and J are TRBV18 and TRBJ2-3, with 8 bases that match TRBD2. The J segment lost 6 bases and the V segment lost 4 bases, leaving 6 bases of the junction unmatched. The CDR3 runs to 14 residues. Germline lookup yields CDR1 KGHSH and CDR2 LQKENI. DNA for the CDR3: TGTGCCAGCTCACGGACTAGCCTGGAGGATACGCAGTATTTT. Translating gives CASSRTSLEDTQYF.

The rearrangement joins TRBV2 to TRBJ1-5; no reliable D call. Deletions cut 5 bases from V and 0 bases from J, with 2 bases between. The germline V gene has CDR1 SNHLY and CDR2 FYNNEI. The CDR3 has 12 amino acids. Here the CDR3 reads CASSYSNQPQHF. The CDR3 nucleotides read TGTGCCAGCAGTTATAGCAATCAGCCCCAGCATTTT.

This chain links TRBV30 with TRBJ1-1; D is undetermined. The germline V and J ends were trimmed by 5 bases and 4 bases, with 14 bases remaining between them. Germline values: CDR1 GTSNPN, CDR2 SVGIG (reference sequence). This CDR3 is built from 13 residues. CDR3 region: CAWGVNRGTEAFF. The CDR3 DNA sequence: TGTGCCTGGGGGGTCAATCGGGGCACTGAAGCTTTCTTT.

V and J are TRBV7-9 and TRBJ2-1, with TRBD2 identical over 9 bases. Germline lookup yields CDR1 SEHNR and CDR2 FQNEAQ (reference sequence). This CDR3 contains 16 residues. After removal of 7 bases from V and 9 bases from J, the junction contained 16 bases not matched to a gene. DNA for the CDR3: TGTGCCAGCAAAGGGATCAGCCCAGCGGGGGGCATTGAGCAGTTCTTC. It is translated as CASKGISPAGGIEQFF.